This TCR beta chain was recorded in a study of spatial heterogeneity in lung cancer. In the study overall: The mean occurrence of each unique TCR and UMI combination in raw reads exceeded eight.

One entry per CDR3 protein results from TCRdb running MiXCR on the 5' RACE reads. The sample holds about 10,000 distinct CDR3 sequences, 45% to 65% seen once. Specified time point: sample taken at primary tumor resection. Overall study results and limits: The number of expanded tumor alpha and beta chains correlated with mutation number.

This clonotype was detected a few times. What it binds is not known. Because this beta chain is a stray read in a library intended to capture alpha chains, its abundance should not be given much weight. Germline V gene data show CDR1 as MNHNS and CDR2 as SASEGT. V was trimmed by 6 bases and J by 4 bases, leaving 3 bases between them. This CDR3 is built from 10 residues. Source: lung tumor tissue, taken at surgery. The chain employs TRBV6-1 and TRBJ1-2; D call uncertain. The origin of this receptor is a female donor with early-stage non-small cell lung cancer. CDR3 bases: TGTGCCAGCAGGACCTATGGCTACACCTTC. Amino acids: CASRTYGYTF.